This TCR beta chain was identified during a study of blood T cell repertoires in COVID-19. The overall study: Italy, Spain and the United States were the sources of the convalescent and acute COVID-19 samples.

The V gene end was trimmed by 7 bases and the J gene end by 1 base; junction bases not matched to a gene: 3. The germline CDR1 and CDR2 sequences are SGHVS and FNYEAQ. The CDR3 has 14 amino acids. Repertoires were generated with immunoSEQ multiplex PCR, while TCRdb's copy carries only in-frame clones and drops some. The table has approximately 300,000 clones, nearly 90% seen once. Sequenced input: PBMCs or T cells enriched from blood (not recorded which). This rearrangement joins TRBV7-6 to TRBJ2-2, with TRBD1 matching over 7 bases. This sequence was found in a woman in her thirties who had recovered from COVID-19. The CDR3 reads CASTRTGNTGELFF. In nucleotides, the CDR3 is TGTGCCAGCACCAGGACAGGGAACACCGGGGAGCTGTTTTTT.